This passage covers 30 T cell receptor beta chains from one sample sequenced in a study of T-cell reconstitution after alpha-beta-depleted transplantation in children. It was with unique molecular identifiers that the TCRbeta library was prepared. TCRdb used MiXCR to reprocess the PCR reads, holding one entry per CDR3 protein. The sample holds 500,000 to 600,000 distinct CDR3 sequences, 15% to 20% seen once. Sequences were derived from PBMCs from the stem cell graft donor, sampled from the stem cell graft. These receptors were taken from a human donor who donated a stem cell graft to a child with acute lymphoblastic leukemia.

In regard to this clonotype: A clone one base away is much larger, so this may be a read error. CDR3 region: CASSRGLENMQYF. The CDR3 DNA reads as TGTGCCAGCAGCCGCGGTCTGGAAAACATGCAGTACTTC. The gene calls are TRBV3-1 and TRBJ2-4; no definite D call. The CDR3 is 13 amino acids. Germline V lookup: CDR1 LGHDT, CDR2 YNNKEL (reference sequence).

This clonotype showed up just a few times. The V and J genes are TRBV27 and TRBJ2-7, with 15 nucleotides matching TRBD2. Germline V gene lookup returns CDR1 MNHEY and CDR2 SMNVEV (reference sequence). The CDR3 contains 16 residues. J was trimmed by 6 bases and V by 4 bases; bases with no gene match: 7. The CDR3 DNA follows: TGTGCCAGCAGTTCCTTCGGACTAGCGGGAGGGGTCGAGCAGTACTTC. This codes for CASSSFGLAGGVEQYF.

J is TRBJ2-3 and V is TRBV5-1, with 7 bases identical to TRBD1. The CDR3 covers 17 residues. Germline loops: CDR1 SGHRS, CDR2 YFSETQ. Trimming cost V 3 bases and J 6 bases; bases outside gene matches: 16. The CDR3 nucleotides are TGCGCCAGCAGCTCACCACAGGGGACGTTAAGTGGGGATACGCAGTATTTT. Its translation is CASSSPQGTLSGDTQYF.

Written as DNA, the CDR3 is TGTGCCACCAGTGTCAGTCGACAGGGAGTTCCCGCTAACTATGGCTACACCTTC. The encoded protein is CATSVSRQGVPANYGYTF. The chain links TRBV24-1 to TRBJ1-2, with TRBD1 identical over 7 bases. The V gene's germline CDR1 is KGHDR and CDR2 SFDVKD. CDR3 length: 18 residues. Germline trimming cut 5 bases from V and 0 bases from J; bases unmatched to any gene: 14.

This clonotype has only a few counts. The chain carries TRBV7-9 and TRBJ2-5; 7 bases fit TRBD1. The CDR3 runs to 14 residues. Germline CDR1 and CDR2: SEHNR and FQNEAQ (reference sequence). With 4 bases clipped from V and 6 bases from J, the junction kept 8 bases outside the gene matches. CDR3 DNA: TGTGCCAGCAGCTCCTCTAGACAGGGACAGACCCAGTACTTC. This codes for CASSSSRQGQTQYF.

This clonotype was seen only a few times. V and J are TRBV20-1 and TRBJ2-2; unclear D gene. V was trimmed by 0 bases and J by 0 bases, leaving 11 bases between them. There are 16 residues in the CDR3. Germline CDR1 DFQATT, CDR2 SNEGSKA (reference sequence). Here the CDR3 reads CSARDLGISNTGELFF. The CDR3 DNA follows: TGCAGTGCTAGAGATCTCGGCATTTCGAACACCGGGGAGCTGTTTTTT.

In its sample, this clonotype was seen a few times. The chain is built from TRBV9 and TRBJ2-3, with TRBD2 identical over 9 bases. The CDR3 has 14 amino acids. Germline values: CDR1 SGDLS, CDR2 YYNGEE. V was pared by 1 base and J by 5 bases, with 2 bases of the junction left unmatched. CDR3 DNA sequence: TGTGCCAGCAGCGTACTAGCGGGATTAGATACGCAGTATTTT. This translates into CASSVLAGLDTQYF. The complete variable domain, with remaining parts taken from reference TRBV9 and TRBJ2-3, reads DSGVTQTPKHLITATGQRVTLRCSPRSGDLSVYWYQQSLDQGLQFLIQYYNGEERAKGNILERFSAQQFPDLHSELNLSSLELGDSALYFCASSVLAGLDTQYFGPGTRLTVL.

The chain joins TRBV15 to TRBJ2-5; 10 bases fit TRBD2. With 4 bases clipped from V and 1 base from J, the junction kept 6 bases outside the gene matches. From germline, CDR1 is LNHNV and CDR2 YYDKDF (reference sequence). The CDR3 spans 16 residues. The CDR3 loop is CATSMAGLAFQETQYF. For the CDR3, the DNA is TGTGCCACCAGCATGGCGGGACTAGCGTTCCAAGAGACCCAGTACTTC.

The chain couples TRBV7-9 to TRBJ2-1; 12 nucleotides line up with TRBD2. The germline V gene encodes CDR1 SEHNR and CDR2 FQNEAQ (reference sequence). The CDR3 loop spans 16 amino acids. V was pared by 3 bases and J by 8 bases, with 8 bases of the junction left unmatched. CDR3 in amino acids: CASSFGLAGSGDEQFF. The DNA for the CDR3 is TGTGCCAGCAGCTTCGGACTAGCGGGGTCGGGTGATGAGCAGTTCTTC.

This chain uses TRBV20-1 with TRBJ2-7, with D possibly being TRBD2 (5 bases). Trimming cost V 6 bases and J 7 bases, with 25 bases left between them. Germline values: CDR1 DFQATT, CDR2 SNEGSKA (reference sequence). The CDR3 length is 15 residues. CDR3 residues: CSARVMAGGPREQYF. The DNA of the CDR3 is TGCAGTGCCCGCGTAATGGCGGGCGGCCCCCGGGAGCAGTACTTC.

This clonotype was seen a few times. V is TRBV20-1 and J is TRBJ2-1; possible D gene TRBD2, 5 bases. Trimming removed 1 base at V and 2 bases at J, with 15 bases between. CDR1 and CDR2 (germline): DFQATT, SNEGSKA (reference sequence). The CDR3 has 16 residues. This CDR3 reads CSARGGGPQAYNEQFF. CDR3 nucleotides: TGCAGTGCTAGAGGCGGAGGCCCGCAAGCCTACAATGAGCAGTTCTTC.

This sequence joins TRBV11-1 and TRBJ2-7; 8 bases are shared with TRBD1. This CDR3 is built from 17 residues. Germline assignment: CDR1 SGHAT and CDR2 FQDESV (reference sequence). V shed 2 bases and J 3 bases; nucleotides not matched to a gene: 12. The chain's CDR3 is CASSLSLTGQEIYEQYF. CDR3 DNA: TGTGCCAGCAGCTTAAGTTTAACGGGACAGGAGATCTACGAGCAGTACTTC.

This clonotype was seen a few times. The chain couples TRBV6-5 to TRBJ1-1; no definite D call. This CDR3 is built from 16 residues. V lost 8 bases to trimming and J lost 1 base, with 20 bases between them. CDR1 MNHEY and CDR2 SVGAGI come from the germline V gene. This CDR3 is CASGNPWERKNTEAFF. The CDR3 nucleotides are TGTGCCAGCGGTAACCCCTGGGAGAGGAAGAACACTGAAGCTTTCTTT.

This clonotype appeared a few times. The chain combines TRBV24-1 with TRBJ2-1; 7 bases are a match to TRBD1. After removal of 2 bases from V and 9 bases from J, the junction contained 12 bases not matched to a gene. This CDR3 has 16 amino acids. Germline CDR1 and CDR2: KGHDR and SFDVKD. This chain's CDR3 is CATSDSRQGGSGEQFF. CDR3 nucleotides: TGTGCCACCAGTGATTCCCGACAGGGTGGAAGTGGTGAGCAGTTCTTC.

This clonotype was seen only a few times. The chain joins TRBV20-1 to TRBJ2-7; perhaps TRBD2 as D (7 bases). CDR1 DFQATT and CDR2 SNEGSKA come from the germline V gene (reference sequence). There are 15 residues in the CDR3. V lost 3 bases, J lost 3 bases, and 18 bases lay in between. The CDR3 sequence is CSARGEGEGIYEQYF. The CDR3 DNA reads TGCAGTGCTAGGGGCGAGGGGGAGGGCATCTACGAGCAGTACTTC.

This clonotype turned up a few times. The rearrangement joins TRBV5-8 to TRBJ2-3; 8 bases align to TRBD1. The CDR3 loop spans 15 amino acids. In germline, CDR1 is SGHTS, CDR2 YDEGEE. The trim removed 1 base at V and 8 bases at J, leaving 9 bases unmatched. The CDR3 DNA follows: TGTGCCAGCAGCTTGCAGGGGGCCCAAATCAGTACGCAGTATTTT. Translated, it gives CASSLQGAQISTQYF.

The V and J genes are TRBV6-2 or TRBV6-3 and TRBJ2-3; the match to TRBD2 covers 10 bases. The ends lost 2 bases at V and 3 bases at J; junction bases unmatched: 17. In germline, CDR1 is MNHEY, CDR2 SVGEGT. The CDR3 spans 20 residues. For the CDR3, the DNA is TGTGCCAGCAGTTACACACATTGCCAGCGGGAGGGCCGCAGTACAGATACGCAGTATTTT. It specifies CASSYTHCQREGRSTDTQYF.

The rearrangement links TRBV12-3 or TRBV12-4 to TRBJ2-1, with 7 bases aligning to TRBD2. There are 17 residues in the CDR3. V trimming: 4 bases; J trimming: 0 bases; junction bases outside the gene matches: 9. CDR3 protein: CASSWLLAGPSYNEQFF. For the CDR3, the DNA is TGTGCCAGCAGTTGGCTATTAGCGGGTCCCTCCTACAATGAGCAGTTCTTC.

The chain uses TRBV7-9 and TRBJ2-7; TRBD1 matches at 9 bases. The CDR3 totals 14 residues. Germline V lookup: CDR1 SEHNR, CDR2 FQNEAQ (reference sequence). The J segment lost 5 bases and the V segment lost 2 bases, leaving 4 bases of the junction unmatched. The CDR3 spells CASSLLTGGHEQYF. The CDR3 DNA follows: TGTGCCAGCAGCTTACTAACAGGGGGCCACGAGCAGTACTTC.

The table lists this clonotype with a few counts. The chain recombines TRBV5-1 with TRBJ2-5, with a possible D match to TRBD1 (5 bases). There are 15 residues in the CDR3. V was cut by 4 bases and J by 3 bases, with 16 bases left in between. From germline, CDR1 is SGHRS and CDR2 YFSETQ. CDR3: CASSPGPDSKETQYF. The CDR3 nucleotides are TGCGCCAGCAGCCCAGGCCCCGACAGTAAAGAGACCCAGTACTTC. The full variable domain, in which reference TRBV5-1 and TRBJ2-5 provide the parts outside the CDR3, is KAGVTQTPRYLIKTRGQQVTLSCSPISGHRSVSWYQQTPGQGLQFLFEYFSETQRNKGNFPGRFSGRQFSNSRSEMNVSTLELGDSALYLCASSPGPDSKETQYFGPGTRLLVL.

This clonotype appeared many times. The rearrangement links TRBV29-1 to TRBJ1-3; D gene uncertain. The V gene's germline CDR1 is SQVTM and CDR2 ANQGSEA. This CDR3 contains 13 residues. V shed 7 bases and J shed 7 bases, with 17 bases lying between them. Here the CDR3 reads CSAEALFGNTIYF. CDR3 sequence (DNA): TGCAGCGCCGAAGCGCTTTTCGGTAACACCATATATTTT.

This clonotype has more than one count but fewer than ten. The chain combines TRBV5-1 with TRBJ2-7; TRBD2 aligns across 12 bases. Germline CDR1 SGHRS, CDR2 YFSETQ. This CDR3 has 16 residues. After removal of 4 bases from V and 4 bases from J, the junction contained 9 bases not matched to a gene. CDR3 coding DNA: TGCGCCAGCAGCGTGATACCCCTAGCGGGAGGGTACGAGCAGTACTTC. It is translated as CASSVIPLAGGYEQYF.

The chain joins TRBV9 to TRBJ2-2; D is possibly TRBD1 (6 bases). Germline V gives CDR1 SGDLS, CDR2 YYNGEE. The CDR3 is made up of 16 amino acids. V shed 4 bases and J shed 1 base, with 14 bases lying between them. The CDR3: CASSQSRDKNTGELFF. In DNA form, the CDR3 reads TGTGCCAGCAGCCAAAGTAGGGACAAGAACACCGGGGAGCTGTTTTTT.

This clonotype was detected a few times. This rearrangement joins TRBV5-4 to TRBJ2-3; D is possibly TRBD1 (5 bases). V lost 4 bases to trimming and J lost 4 bases, with 19 bases between them. The CDR3 has 16 amino acids. Germline V gene data show CDR1 as SGHNT and CDR2 as YYREEE (reference sequence). CDR3 loop: CASSTGHSPRPDTQYF. The CDR3, as DNA: TGTGCCAGCAGCACTGGACACTCACCCAGGCCAGATACGCAGTATTTT. The variable domain in full, with the rest retrieved from reference TRBV5-4 and TRBJ2-3, is ETGVTQSPTHLIKTRGQQVTLRCSSQSGHNTVSWYQQALGQGPQFIFQYYREEENGRGNFPPRFSGLQFPNYSSELNVNALELDDSALYLCASSTGHSPRPDTQYFGPGTRLTVL.

V gene TRBV30 combines with J gene TRBJ2-1; D uncertain. This CDR3 is 14 amino acids long. V was clipped by 4 bases and J by 3 bases, with 13 bases between them. Germline V gives CDR1 GTSNPN, CDR2 SVGIG (reference sequence). The CDR3 nucleotides are TGTGCCTGGAACGCGGTGGGATTCTACAATGAGCAGTTCTTC. This encodes CAWNAVGFYNEQFF. The full variable domain, in which reference TRBV30 and TRBJ2-1 provide the parts outside the CDR3, is SQTIHQWPATLVQPVGSPLSLECTVEGTSNPNLYWYRQAAGRGLQLLFYSVGIGQISSEVPQNLSASRPQDRQFILSSKKLLLSDSGFYLCAWNAVGFYNEQFFGPGTRLTVL.

DNA for the CDR3: TGTGCCAGCAGGGCGGCGAACTTCTACGAGCAGTACTTC. This encodes CASRAANFYEQYF. The J gene is TRBJ2-7, the V gene TRBV6-1; D remains ambiguous. Trimming left V 6 bases short and J 3 bases short, with 12 bases between. This CDR3 is built from 13 residues. CDR1 is MNHNS and CDR2 is SASEGT in the germline V gene.

This clonotype has a handful of counts. The rearrangement links TRBV12-3 or TRBV12-4 to TRBJ1-3, with TRBD1 as a possible D gene (5 bases). The CDR3 runs 13 residues. Trimming shortened V by 6 bases and J by 11 bases, and 17 bases separated the two germline ends. CDR3: CASSLRRGRSIYF. The CDR3 DNA reads as TGTGCCAGCAGCCTTCGGCGGGGACGCTCCATATATTTT.

This clonotype was detected ten times or more. The chain couples TRBV27 to TRBJ2-7; weak D call: TRBD1 (6 bases). Germline-derived CDR1 and CDR2 are MNHEY and SMNVEV (reference sequence). The ends were cut back, 5 bases at V and 6 bases at J, with 11 bases in the middle. This CDR3 has 12 residues. In DNA form, the CDR3 reads TGTGCCAGCAGTCAAACAGGGCGCGAGCAGTACTTC. This encodes CASSQTGREQYF.

A few counts support this clonotype. The rearrangement joins TRBV4-1 to TRBJ2-3, with D perhaps matching TRBD2 (6 bases). Per the germline V gene, CDR1 is MGHRA and CDR2 is YSYEKL. The CDR3 spans 18 residues. V was shortened by 4 bases and J by 0 bases, with 20 bases between the two germline ends. DNA of the CDR3: TGCGCCAGCAGCCCTCTAAACCGGGCGGGATCTAGCACAGATACGCAGTATTTT. It encodes CASSPLNRAGSSTDTQYF.

This clonotype has a count of ten or more. The chain carries TRBV29-1 and TRBJ1-1; TRBD1 might be the D (5 bases). With 5 bases removed from V and 0 bases from J, the gap between germline ends came to 10 bases. The CDR3 has 13 amino acids. Per the germline V gene, CDR1 is SQVTM and CDR2 is ANQGSEA. CDR3 nucleotides: TGCAGCGTTATGGGACGACTGAACACTGAAGCTTTCTTT. Its protein is CSVMGRLNTEAFF.